These 9 T cell receptor beta chains were sequenced from one sample in a study of T-cell reconstitution after alpha-beta-depleted transplantation in children. Unique molecular identifiers were built into the TCRbeta library. TCRdb re-called the PCR reads with MiXCR, one entry per CDR3 protein. The table has more than 550,000 distinct CDR3 sequences, 10% seen once. The material sequenced was PBMCs from the stem cell graft donor, taken from the stem cell graft. Source of these receptors: a human donor who donated a stem cell graft to a child with acute myeloid leukemia.

The chain employs TRBV20-1 and TRBJ2-1; a weak D match, TRBD2 (7 bases). The CDR3 contains 14 residues. Germline CDR1 is DFQATT and CDR2 is SNEGSKA (reference sequence). Trimming removed 5 bases from V and 5 bases from J, with 16 bases in between. The CDR3 region is CSAPRGGIDNEQFF. CDR3 nucleotide sequence: TGCAGTGCTCCTAGGGGGGGTATAGACAATGAGCAGTTCTTC.

The chain has TRBV5-1 and TRBJ1-6, with D maybe TRBD1 (5 bases). Germline-derived CDR1 and CDR2 are SGHRS and YFSETQ. The CDR3 has 16 residues. With 0 bases removed from V and 7 bases from J, the gap between germline ends came to 14 bases. CDR3 sequence reads: CASSLEPGTRNSPLHF. The CDR3 bases are TGCGCCAGCAGCTTGGAACCGGGGACTCGGAATTCACCCCTCCACTTT.

This clonotype was picked up many times. The chain uses TRBV3-1 and TRBJ1-2; 9 nucleotides line up with TRBD1. J was trimmed by 4 bases and V by 3 bases; bases with no gene match: 6. Germline CDR1 reads LGHDT; CDR2 reads YNNKEL (reference sequence). The CDR3 extends over 15 amino acids. The CDR3 here is CASSHLRDRVYGYTF. As DNA, the CDR3 is TGTGCCAGCAGCCACTTAAGGGACAGGGTCTATGGCTACACCTTC.

In this sample, this clonotype turned up a few times. The rearrangement uses TRBV6-5 and TRBJ2-1; 9 positions match TRBD2. Trimming took 0 bases from V and 4 from J; bases not matched to a gene: 10. This CDR3 contains 18 residues. Germline CDR1 is MNHEY and CDR2 is SVGAGI. DNA of the CDR3: TGTGCCAGCAGTTACTCAGCTGGGCTAGCGGGAAGATACAATGAGCAGTTCTTC. Encoded protein: CASSYSAGLAGRYNEQFF.

This clonotype was detected many times. This CDR3 is CASSLSGLPTYEQYF. The CDR3 DNA reads TGTGCCAGCAGTTTATCGGGACTACCGACCTACGAGCAGTACTTC. The chain couples TRBV27 to TRBJ2-7, with 7 bases identical to TRBD2. Germline V lookup: CDR1 MNHEY, CDR2 SMNVEV (reference sequence). The junction had 4 bases not matched to a gene; V was cut back by 0 bases and J by 2 bases. The CDR3 is made up of 15 amino acids.

This clonotype was observed at least ten times. The chain is built from TRBV6-5 and TRBJ2-2; D is unresolved. The germline V gene encodes CDR1 MNHEY and CDR2 SVGAGI. The CDR3 is made up of 15 amino acids. Trimming removed 6 bases at V and 1 base at J, with 12 bases between. The CDR3, as DNA: TGTGCCAGCAGCCACCTCTCGATGAACACCGGGGAGCTGTTTTTT. Protein sequence: CASSHLSMNTGELFF.

This clonotype was recorded at least ten times. This chain uses TRBV12-3 or TRBV12-4 with TRBJ2-1; D call uncertain. This CDR3 comprises 10 residues. The ends were cut back, 1 base at V and 8 bases at J, with 0 bases in the middle. The CDR3 DNA reads TGTGCCAGCAGTTTAGATGAGCAGTTCTTC. Its protein product is CASSLDEQFF.

This clonotype was counted at least ten times. V is TRBV6-5 and J is TRBJ1-1, with 8 bases that match TRBD1. The junction had 7 bases not matched to a gene; V was cut back by 0 bases and J by 4 bases. The CDR3 runs 16 residues. The germline gives CDR1 MNHEY, CDR2 SVGAGI. The CDR3 DNA reads as TGTGCCAGCAGTTACTCTGGACAGGGCTTTGGCACTGAAGCTTTCTTT. The encoded protein is CASSYSGQGFGTEAFF.

This clonotype was seen ten or more times. DNA for the CDR3: TGCAGCGTCCCTTTCGATCTGGAGACCCAGTACTTC. Its protein is CSVPFDLETQYF. The chain employs TRBV29-1 and TRBJ2-5, with no clear D. The V end lost 6 bases, the J end lost 5 bases, and 13 bases lay between the germline ends. CDR1 is SQVTM, CDR2 ANQGSEA, per germline. There are 12 residues in the CDR3.